This T cell receptor (beta chain) originates from a study of blood T cell repertoires in COVID-19. Study context: Italy, Spain and the United States were the sources of the convalescent and acute COVID-19 samples. In each case, the material was cDNA or gDNA derived from T cells, B-cell-depleted T cells, or PBMCs.

Study processing details: For nucleated cells, counts were estimated from reference gene primer amplification. Generated by immunoSEQ multiplex PCR, the TCRdb table keeps only in-frame clones and is missing some. V, J and clone size reflect that table, while D and trimming were determined from the DNA. The data contain roughly 220,000 clones, 88% of them singletons. Adults between roughly 18 and 95 years of age took part from 24 US areas. Trimming pared 2 bases from V and 2 bases from J, leaving 12 bases between. Per the germline V gene, CDR1 is SGHDT and CDR2 is YYEEEE. The CDR3 loop spans 15 amino acids.

Material: PBMCs or T cells enriched from blood (not recorded which). The source of this sequence is a woman aged 25 to 39 who had recovered from COVID-19. The chain couples TRBV5-6 to TRBJ2-3; D gene uncertain. The DNA for the CDR3 is TGTGCCAGCAGCTTAATCCAGGAAACCACAGATACGCAGTATTTT. Translation: CASSLIQETTDTQYF.